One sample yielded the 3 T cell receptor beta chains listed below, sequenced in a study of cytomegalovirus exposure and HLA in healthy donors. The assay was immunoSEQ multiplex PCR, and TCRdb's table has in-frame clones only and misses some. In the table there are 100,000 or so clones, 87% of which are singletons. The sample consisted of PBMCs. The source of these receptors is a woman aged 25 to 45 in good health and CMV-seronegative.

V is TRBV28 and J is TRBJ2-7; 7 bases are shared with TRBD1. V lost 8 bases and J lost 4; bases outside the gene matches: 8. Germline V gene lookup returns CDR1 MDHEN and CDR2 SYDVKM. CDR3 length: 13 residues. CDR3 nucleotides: TGTGCCAGCTCTCGGGACAGTTTTTACGAGCAGTACTTC. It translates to CASSRDSFYEQYF. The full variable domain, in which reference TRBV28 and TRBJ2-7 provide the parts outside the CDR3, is DVKVTQSSRYLVKRTGEKVFLECVQDMDHENMFWYRQDPGLGLRLIYFSYDVKMKEKGDIPEGYSVSREKKERFSLILESASTNQTSMYLCASSRDSFYEQYFGPGTRLTVT.

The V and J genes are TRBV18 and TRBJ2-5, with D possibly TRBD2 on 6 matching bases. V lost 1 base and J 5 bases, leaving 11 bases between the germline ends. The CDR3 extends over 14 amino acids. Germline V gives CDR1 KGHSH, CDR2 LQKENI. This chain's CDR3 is CASSPQSGGETQYF. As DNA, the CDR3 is TGTGCCAGCTCACCACAGTCAGGAGGGGAGACCCAGTACTTC.

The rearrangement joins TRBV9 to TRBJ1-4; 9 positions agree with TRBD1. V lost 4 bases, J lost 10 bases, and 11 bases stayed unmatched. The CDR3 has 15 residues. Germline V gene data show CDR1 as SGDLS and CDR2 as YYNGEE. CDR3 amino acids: CASSLTGTGQAKLFF. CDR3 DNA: TGTGCCAGCAGCCTGACTGGGACAGGGCAAGCAAAACTGTTTTTT.